The clone carrying this TCR beta chain has ten or more counts. Its antigen is not identified. Trimming removed 2 bases at V and 5 bases at J, with 15 bases between. Germline V CDR1 and CDR2: SGHNT, YENEEA. This CDR3 contains 15 residues. Treatment: randomized to nivolumab then ipilimumab (arm A) or the reverse (arm B). None of the patients previously received DNA-damaging chemotherapy. The protocol was immunoSEQ multiplex PCR, while the TCRdb copy is restricted to in-frame clones and leaves out a portion. This sample has about 6,700 clones, with 25% to 30% found just once. The data were taken from a study of sequential checkpoint blockade in melanoma. Study context: Around 90 pretreatment tumor DNA samples were TCRβ immunosequenced. Twenty-two patients had tumor biopsies before treatment and at week 13. Notes on the study in general: Rising tumor T-cell fraction and clonality meant about 30 times likelier benefit.

The genes are TRBV11-3 and TRBJ1-1; D perhaps matches TRBD1 (5 bases). The sequence was collected from a human donor with melanoma. The specimen was tumor tissue (inferred from file names), collected from a patient given nivolumab and ipilimumab in sequence. The CDR3 region is CASSLSQGGSTEAFF. DNA of the CDR3: TGTGCCAGCAGCTTATCCCAGGGCGGATCTACTGAAGCTTTCTTT.